The present TCR beta chain was sequenced within a study of T cells in Graves' hyperthyroidism and ophthalmopathy. Study-wide results and limits: Most clonotypes expanded in thyroid above 0.001 were likewise present in blood.

RNA transcripts provided the source from which TCR beta CDR3 regions were amplified. Initially, a first-round RT-PCR of the TCR CDR3 employed the HTBI primer set. A single record per CDR3 protein comes from TCRdb applying MiXCR to the multiplex PCR reads. This table holds about 640,000 distinct CDR3 sequences, less than 25% found once. Ophthalmopathy cases met thresholds of Clinical Activity Score at least 3, NOSPECS grade at least 4 and duration under 3 months. Trimming at V came to 5 bases and at J to 0 bases, leaving 4 bases not matched to a gene. The CDR3 is 15 amino acids. Germline V gene data show CDR1 as SGHRS and CDR2 as YFSETQ. This clonotype appeared many times. Its antigen is unidentified.

The receptor was derived from a man aged 25 to 45 with Graves' ophthalmopathy. The rearrangement joins TRBV5-1 to TRBJ1-1; 10 nucleotides agree with TRBD1. The material sequenced was blood. The chain's CDR3 is CASRTGTGVNTEAFF. CDR3 DNA sequence: TGCGCCAGCAGGACCGGGACAGGGGTGAACACTGAAGCTTTCTTT.